This T cell receptor beta chain was sequenced for a study of control samples from healthy donors and cancer patients. The protocol was immunoSEQ multiplex PCR, while the TCRdb copy is restricted to in-frame clones and leaves out a portion. This table holds tens of thousands of clones, roughly 87% found once. V lost 0 bases and J 0 bases, leaving 8 bases between the germline ends. Looked up from germline, CDR1 is KGHSH and CDR2 is LQKENI. The CDR3 runs to 15 residues. This rearrangement joins TRBV18 to TRBJ1-1; D is unresolved. Sequencing was performed on blood. This TCR came from a woman between 45 and 65 years old in good health. CDR3 coding DNA: TGTGCCAGCTCACCACCGAGGGCGCTGAACACTGAAGCTTTCTTT. Encoded protein: CASSPPRALNTEAFF.